These 9 T cell receptor beta chains were all obtained from the same sample, sequenced in a study of blood T cell repertoires in COVID-19. Assay used: immunoSEQ multiplex PCR; TCRdb lists only in-frame clones, some missing. Of tens of thousands of clones listed, about 87% are singletons. Sequenced: peripheral blood. The receptor set was obtained from a human donor in a cohort sampled during active COVID-19.

V gene TRBV15 combines with J gene TRBJ1-1; D ambiguous. The CDR3 has 13 residues. Germline V CDR1 and CDR2: LNHNV, YYDKDF (reference sequence). V dropped 7 bases and J dropped 3 bases, with 12 bases sitting between them. The DNA for the CDR3 is TGTGCCACCACCTTAGGAGCGGACACTGAAGCTTTCTTT. This translates into CATTLGADTEAFF.

This chain connects TRBV6-5 to TRBJ2-7; D is unresolved. Deletions cut 7 bases from V and 0 bases from J, with 13 bases between. Germline assignment: CDR1 MNHEY and CDR2 SVGAGI. CDR3 length equals 14 residues. This CDR3 is CASTPGVASYEQYF. CDR3 sequence (DNA): TGTGCCAGCACCCCCGGTGTAGCCTCCTACGAGCAGTACTTC.

The chain links TRBV18 to TRBJ1-2, with 8 bases fitting TRBD1. V lost 6 bases and J lost 6; bases outside the gene matches: 6. Germline V lookup: CDR1 KGHSH, CDR2 LQKENI. The CDR3 runs to 13 residues. CDR3 sequence reads: CASSKQGGNGYTF. DNA for the CDR3: TGTGCCAGCTCGAAACAGGGGGGTAATGGCTACACCTTC.

The chain couples TRBV28 to TRBJ2-4, with TRBD1 matching over 7 bases. CDR1 and CDR2 from the germline V gene are MDHEN and SYDVKM. The CDR3 runs 13 residues. V dropped 5 bases and J dropped 5; count of bases not matched to a gene: 3. The CDR3 nucleotides read TGTGCCAGCAGTCTAGGGACAGAAAACATTCAGTACTTC. Translating gives CASSLGTENIQYF.

This chain joins TRBV29-1 and TRBJ1-4, with TRBD1 identical over 9 bases. The J segment lost 7 bases and the V segment lost 7 bases, leaving 4 bases of the junction unmatched. The CDR3 extends over 12 amino acids. CDR1 and CDR2 from the germline V gene are SQVTM and ANQGSEA. The CDR3 sequence is CSAGQGSEKLFF. The CDR3 nucleotides read TGCAGCGCCGGACAGGGGAGTGAAAAACTGTTTTTT.

The chain uses TRBV9 and TRBJ1-2; 8 bases are shared with TRBD1. From germline, CDR1 is SGDLS and CDR2 YYNGEE. This CDR3 is 16 amino acids long. V lost 4 bases and J lost 7; bases outside the gene matches: 15. Written as DNA, the CDR3 is TGTGCCAGCAGCACCTACGGCGGACAGGGAATAGGTGGCTACACCTTC. Translation gives CASSTYGGQGIGGYTF.

The rearrangement links TRBV5-1 to TRBJ2-7; 13 nucleotides agree with TRBD2. The germline gives CDR1 SGHRS, CDR2 YFSETQ. The J segment lost 7 bases and the V segment lost 6 bases, leaving 10 bases of the junction unmatched. The CDR3 length is 15 residues. The CDR3 DNA reads as TGCGCCAGCAACCCACTAGCGGGAGGGCCGAGAGAGCAGTACTTC. Translating gives CASNPLAGGPREQYF.

The J gene is TRBJ2-1, the V gene TRBV7-8; 9 bases are a match to TRBD2. The CDR3 loop spans 15 amino acids. V dropped 1 base and J dropped 10; count of bases not matched to a gene: 8. In germline, CDR1 is SGHVS, CDR2 FQNEAQ. The CDR3 reads CASSLGGSGRGEQFF. In DNA, the CDR3 is TGTGCCAGCAGCTTAGGGGGTAGCGGGAGAGGGGAGCAGTTCTTC.

The CDR3 sequence is CATKGPGANVLTF. Here the CDR3 DNA reads TGTGCCACCAAGGGGCCTGGGGCCAACGTCCTGACTTTC. The V and J genes are TRBV24-1 and TRBJ2-6; possibly TRBD1 for D (5 bases). V shed 8 bases and J shed 2 bases, with 6 bases lying between them. The CDR3 totals 13 residues. Looked up from germline, CDR1 is KGHDR and CDR2 is SFDVKD.